A selection of T cell receptor beta chains follows, all from one sample in a study of shared clonotypes between healthy human individuals. Using immunoSEQ multiplex PCR, the repertoire was profiled, and TCRdb retains in-frame clones only, with some absent. The sample holds some 2.1 million clones, just under 95% seen once. The specimen was naive CD8+ T cells sorted from blood. All receptors derive from a man aged 18 to 30 in good health. Both conserved end residues are part of each CDR3. A D gene is named only where the DNA matches it firmly. Size is stated for part of the rows, as once, few or many counts, or as a class when the clone is expanded.

CDR3 length	V gene	D gene	clone size	J gene	CDR3 DNA	CDR3 protein
13	TRBV27	-	-	TRBJ2-1	TGTGCCAGCAGTTTCTTTAGCTACAATGAGCAGTTCTTC	CASSFFSYNEQFF
13	TRBV29-1	TRBD2	-	TRBJ2-7	TGCAGCGTTGAATCTGGCAGCGGGGGCGAGCAGTACTTC	CSVESGSGGEQYF
14	TRBV19	TRBD2	-	TRBJ2-7	TGTGCCAGTAGTCCAAGCGGGGGGCGGTACGAGCAGTACTTC	CASSPSGGRYEQYF
14	TRBV7-9	-	-	TRBJ1-1	TGTGCCAGCAGCTTAGGGGTCGGGAACACTGAAGCTTTCTTT	CASSLGVGNTEAFF
15	TRBV19	TRBD1	-	TRBJ1-6	TGTGCCAGTAGCTTCCGACAGGGCTTCGATTCACCCCTCCACTTT	CASSFRQGFDSPLHF
13	TRBV28	-	-	TRBJ2-5	TGTGCCAGCACAGGGGATGTCGAGGAGACCCAGTACTTC	CASTGDVEETQYF
12	TRBV13	-	-	TRBJ2-3	TGTGCCAGCAGCTTCTCGACGGGTACGCAGTATTTT	CASSFSTGTQYF
14	TRBV5-1	-	-	TRBJ1-1	TGCGCCAGCAGCTTGGAGCAGGGTGGCACTGAAGCTTTCTTT	CASSLEQGGTEAFF
11	TRBV6-6	-	-	TRBJ1-2	TGTGCCAGCAGTCCCATCTGGGGCTACACCTTC	CASSPIWGYTF
21	TRBV4-1	TRBD2	-	TRBJ2-7	TGCGCCAGCAGCCAGTCAGCAGGGGTTCTAACTAGCGGGAGGCTTCCCTACGAGCAGTACTTC	CASSQSAGVLTSGRLPYEQYF
16	TRBV7-6	TRBD2	-	TRBJ2-7	TGTGCCAGCAGCTTAGGGCGGGAGCCAACAACCTACGAGCAGTACTTC	CASSLGREPTTYEQYF
14	TRBV9	-	-	TRBJ2-7	TGTGCCAGCAGCGTAGGGGGGGAGGACTACGAGCAGTACTTC	CASSVGGEDYEQYF
21	TRBV2	TRBD1	-	TRBJ1-6	TGTGCCAGCAGTGAAGGCTTGCCGGGACAGCCCGGTTTAGACTATAATTCACCCCTCCACTTT	CASSEGLPGQPGLDYNSPLHF
12	TRBV7-8	-	-	TRBJ2-3	TGTGCCAGCAGCTTCGGAACAGATACGCAGTATTTT	CASSFGTDTQYF
15	TRBV7-9	-	-	TRBJ2-2	TGTGCCAGCAGCTTTTGGGCATCGAACACCGGGGAGCTGTTTTTT	CASSFWASNTGELFF
15	TRBV11-2	-	-	TRBJ2-7	TGTGCCAGCAGCTCGGCTGGCGAAAAGAGCGACGAGCAGTACTTC	CASSSAGEKSDEQYF
13	TRBV2	TRBD1	-	TRBJ1-3	TGTGCCCCGACAGGGGGCTCTGGAAACACCATATATTTT	CAPTGGSGNTIYF
17	TRBV5-4	TRBD1	-	TRBJ1-2	TGTGCCAGCAGCTTGGGGGGGATAACAGGGGCCAACTATGGCTACACCTTC	CASSLGGITGANYGYTF
13	TRBV29-1	TRBD1	-	TRBJ2-7	TGCAGCGTGCGACAGGGGGTCTCCTACGAGCAGTACTTC	CSVRQGVSYEQYF
16	TRBV11-1	-	-	TRBJ2-5	TGTGCCAGCAGCACAGAATGGGGCCGGGGTGGAGAGACCCAGTACTTC	CASSTEWGRGGETQYF
12	TRBV4-1	-	-	TRBJ2-7	TGCGCCAGCAGCCAAACCGGGGTCGAGCAGTACTTC	CASSQTGVEQYF
14	TRBV5-4	-	-	TRBJ2-1	TGTGCCAGCAGGGAGACTAGTTTTGGAAATGAGCAGTTCTTC	CASRETSFGNEQFF
12	TRBV27	-	-	TRBJ2-3	TGTGCCAGCAGTTTGGGCCCAGATACGCAGTATTTT	CASSLGPDTQYF
15	TRBV5-1	-	-	TRBJ2-7	TGCGCCAGCAGCTTGACGACAGGTTCAGCCTACGAGCAGTACTTC	CASSLTTGSAYEQYF
14	TRBV27	-	-	TRBJ2-5	TGTGCCAGCAGTTGGGGTTTGGGTCAAGAGACCCAGTACTTC	CASSWGLGQETQYF
16	TRBV27	-	-	TRBJ1-4	TGTGCCAGCAGTAACGAATGGTGGGGAGATAATGAAAAACTGTTTTTT	CASSNEWWGDNEKLFF
15	TRBV4-2	-	-	TRBJ1-2	TGTGCCAGCAGCCCCTTCGGGGGAACGGGCTATGGCTACACCTTC	CASSPFGGTGYGYTF
14	TRBV25-1	-	-	TRBJ1-4	TGTGCCAGCAGTGGCATAGCCAGGAATGAAAAACTGTTTTTT	CASSGIARNEKLFF
15	TRBV6-1	-	-	TRBJ1-2	TGTGCCAGCAGTGAATTTGGGTACAGTTACGATGGCTACACCTTC	CASSEFGYSYDGYTF
15	TRBV4-3	-	-	TRBJ1-5	TGCGCCAGCAGCCAAGTTTGGGGGGGGGATCAGCCCCAGCATTTT	CASSQVWGGDQPQHF
15	TRBV9	TRBD2	-	TRBJ2-1	TGTGCCAGCAGCGTTTTGGCTAGCGGGATATATGAGCAGTTCTTC	CASSVLASGIYEQFF
17	TRBV14	TRBD1	-	TRBJ1-1	TGTGCCAGCAGCCAACCTCGGGGACAGACCATGAACACTGAAGCTTTCTTT	CASSQPRGQTMNTEAFF
13	TRBV29-1	-	-	TRBJ1-1	TGCAGCGTTGAAGACACAGTGCGCACTGAAGCTTTCTTT	CSVEDTVRTEAFF
20	TRBV28	TRBD2	-	TRBJ2-7	TGTGCCAGCAGTTTAACCGGGACTAGCGGGGGGCTCCACCTTCTACACGAGCAGTACTTC	CASSLTGTSGGLHLLHEQYF
15	TRBV10-1	-	few	TRBJ2-7	TGCGCCAGCAGAAGACTCCGAGTCGGGCTATGGGAGCAGTACTTC	CASRRLRVGLWEQYF
16	TRBV7-9	TRBD2	-	TRBJ2-2	TGTGCCAGCAGCCCGGGACTAGCGGGGGACACCGGGGAGCTGTTTTTT	CASSPGLAGDTGELFF
13	TRBV9	-	-	TRBJ1-1	TGTGCCAGCACGAAAGGGTTGAACACTGAAGCTTTCTTT	CASTKGLNTEAFF
15	TRBV6-5	TRBD2	-	TRBJ2-3	TGTGCCAGCAGTTACTCGGGGGGGAACACAGATACGCAGTATTTT	CASSYSGGNTDTQYF
15	TRBV2	-	-	TRBJ2-7	TGTGCCAGCAGTCCCGCGGGGCCCACTACTAGCGAGCAGTACTTC	CASSPAGPTTSEQYF
15	TRBV5-4	-	-	TRBJ1-1	TGTGCCAGCAGCCGAGGAACGGGGGGTGACACTGAAGCTTTCTTT	CASSRGTGGDTEAFF